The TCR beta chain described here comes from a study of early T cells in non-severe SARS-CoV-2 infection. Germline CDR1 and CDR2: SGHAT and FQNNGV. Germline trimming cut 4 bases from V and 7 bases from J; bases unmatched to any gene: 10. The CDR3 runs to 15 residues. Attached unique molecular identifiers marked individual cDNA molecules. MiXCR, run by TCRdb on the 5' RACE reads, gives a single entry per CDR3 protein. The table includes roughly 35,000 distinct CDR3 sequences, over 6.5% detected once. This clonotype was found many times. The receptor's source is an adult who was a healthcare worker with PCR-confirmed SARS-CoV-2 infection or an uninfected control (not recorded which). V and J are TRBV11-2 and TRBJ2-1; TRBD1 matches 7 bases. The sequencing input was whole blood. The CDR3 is CASSSLRGKKNEQFF. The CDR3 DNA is TGTGCCAGCAGCTCTCTCAGGGGGAAAAAGAATGAGCAGTTCTTC. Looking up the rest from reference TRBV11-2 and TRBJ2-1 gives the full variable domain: EAGVAQSPRYKIIEKRQSVAFWCNPISGHATLYWYQQILGQGPKLLIQFQNNGVVDDSQLPKDRFSAERLKGVDSTLKIQPAKLEDSAVYLCASSSLRGKKNEQFFGPGTRLTVL.